These 10 T cell receptor beta chains share one sample of origin, sequenced in a study of shared clonotypes between healthy human individuals. Clones were read by immunoSEQ multiplex PCR, and TCRdb kept only the in-frame ones, dropping some. Of roughly 2.2 million clones listed, 85% to 95% were seen once; the top ten hold approximately 0.41%. Sequenced sample: naive CD4+ T cells from PBMCs. As for subset: CD45RA+ positively selected. The receptor source for this set is a man between 18 and 29 years old in good health. Some clones in this sample may be carry-over from other donors' samples.

This rearrangement joins TRBV7-3 to TRBJ1-1; D gene unclear. This CDR3 is 15 amino acids long. Germline CDR1 SGHTA, CDR2 FQGTGA. Trimming took off 2 bases at V and 1 base at J, with 11 bases between the two ends. The chain's CDR3 is CASSLLGSPNTEAFF. The CDR3 region has the DNA TGTGCCAGCAGCTTATTGGGCAGTCCGAACACTGAAGCTTTCTTT. The variable domain in full, completed from reference TRBV7-3 and TRBJ1-1, reads GAGVSQTPSNKVTEKGKYVELRCDPISGHTALYWYRQSLGQGPEFLIYFQGTGAADDSGLPNDRFFAVRPEGSVSTLKIQRTERGDSAVYLCASSLLGSPNTEAFFGQGTRLTVV.

The rearrangement uses TRBV2 and TRBJ2-1; weak D call: TRBD2 (6 bases). V was shortened by 4 bases and J by 4 bases, with 17 bases between the two germline ends. The CDR3 runs 16 residues. Germline loops: CDR1 SNHLY, CDR2 FYNNEI. The CDR3 sequence: CASSGGSGAPYNEQFF. For the CDR3, the DNA is TGTGCCAGCAGTGGGGGTTCGGGAGCTCCGTACAATGAGCAGTTCTTC.

The chain has TRBV5-4 and TRBJ2-3, with TRBD1 matching over 8 bases. The V segment lost 4 bases and the J segment 2 bases; nucleotides outside the gene matches: 6. The CDR3 sequence is 15 residues long. Germline loops: CDR1 SGHNT, CDR2 YYREEE (reference sequence). The CDR3 DNA reads TGTGCCAGCAGCGCTAGGACAGGGTACACAGATACGCAGTATTTT. As protein: CASSARTGYTDTQYF. The variable domain in full, with the rest retrieved from reference TRBV5-4 and TRBJ2-3, is ETGVTQSPTHLIKTRGQQVTLRCSSQSGHNTVSWYQQALGQGPQFIFQYYREEENGRGNFPPRFSGLQFPNYSSELNVNALELDDSALYLCASSARTGYTDTQYFGPGTRLTVL.

CDR3 in DNA: TGTGCCAGCAGTTTACGCGCGACAGGGGGCCTCTCCTACGAGCAGTACTTC. It yields the protein CASSLRATGGLSYEQYF. This chain uses TRBV28 with TRBJ2-7; TRBD1 matches at 10 bases. Unmatched junction bases numbered 7, after V lost 2 bases and J lost 0 bases. Germline V gene sequence: CDR1 MDHEN, CDR2 SYDVKM. This CDR3 comprises 17 residues.

The chain's CDR3 is CASSSFSTDTQYF. The CDR3 coding sequence is TGTGCCAGCAGTTCCTTCAGCACAGATACGCAGTATTTT. The chain uses TRBV28 and TRBJ2-3; D unresolved. CDR1 is MDHEN and CDR2 is SYDVKM in the germline V gene. Trimming left V 4 bases short and J 0 bases short, with 5 bases between. CDR3 size: 13 residues. Combining the CDR3 with reference TRBV28 and TRBJ2-3 gives the whole variable domain DVKVTQSSRYLVKRTGEKVFLECVQDMDHENMFWYRQDPGLGLRLIYFSYDVKMKEKGDIPEGYSVSREKKERFSLILESASTNQTSMYLCASSSFSTDTQYFGPGTRLTVL.

The chain carries TRBV9 and TRBJ2-7; D is uncertain. This CDR3 is built from 13 residues. Germline loops: CDR1 SGDLS, CDR2 YYNGEE. V dropped 4 bases and J dropped 2 bases, with 10 bases sitting between them. The CDR3 nucleotides read TGTGCCAGCAGCCCAGGAGACCCCTACGAGCAGTACTTC. Protein product: CASSPGDPYEQYF.

The CDR3 DNA reads as TGTGCCAGCAGCTTGGCGAGCTCTGGGGCCAACGTCCTGACTTTC. The encoded protein is CASSLASSGANVLTF. V is TRBV5-4 and J is TRBJ2-6; D uncertain. Germline CDR1 SGHNT, CDR2 YYREEE (reference sequence). Trimming took off 0 bases at V and 0 bases at J, with 4 bases between the two ends. This CDR3 contains 15 residues.

For this clone: This specimen includes other DNA sequences encoding the same CDR3. The chain recombines TRBV5-1 with TRBJ2-7; 8 bases are a match to TRBD1. With 0 bases clipped from V and 3 bases from J, the junction kept 5 bases outside the gene matches. The CDR3 is made up of 15 amino acids. Germline-derived CDR1 and CDR2 are SGHRS and YFSETQ. CDR3 sequence: CASSLGAGGVYEQYF. DNA of the CDR3: TGCGCCAGCAGCTTGGGGGCAGGGGGCGTCTACGAGCAGTACTTC.

This rearrangement joins TRBV7-8 to TRBJ2-7; 7 nucleotides align to TRBD1. CDR3 length: 13 amino acids. V lost 5 bases, J lost 5 bases, and 6 bases stayed unmatched. From germline, CDR1 is SGHVS and CDR2 FQNEAQ. CDR3 protein: CASSPGQYDEQYF. CDR3 in DNA: TGTGCCAGCAGCCCGGGACAGTACGACGAGCAGTACTTC.

The chain recombines TRBV27 with TRBJ2-7, with TRBD2 identical over 11 bases. The CDR3 extends over 17 amino acids. Germline V CDR1 and CDR2: MNHEY, SMNVEV (reference sequence). J gave up 2 bases and V 4 bases, and 10 bases lay outside the gene matches. As DNA, the CDR3 is TGTGCCAGCAGTTATAGGCTAGCGGGAGGCGGCACCTACGAGCAGTACTTC. The encoded protein is CASSYRLAGGGTYEQYF.